This TCR beta chain was identified during a study of shared clonotypes between healthy human individuals. Findings and caveats of the study: A reduction in generation probabilities was seen for non-shared clonotypes relative to those shared by all four donors.

As concerns this clone: Its antigen is not known.

Several immunoSEQ 96-well plates shared each subset's DNA, each plate a replicate. Replicate sorted-subset PCRs were loaded with around 210 ng DNA, 31,000 or so T cell genomes. Original analysis: Filtering differed for immunoSEQ, which gave only junction sequences without quality scores. Profiling relied on immunoSEQ multiplex PCR, and the TCRdb table lists in-frame clones only, not all of them. D and trimming come from the DNA, and the V and J calls and clone size come from that table. The sample carries around 1.5 million clones, about 98% recorded once. The germline V and J ends were trimmed by 1 base and 5 bases, with 17 bases remaining between them. Per the germline V gene, CDR1 is LNHDA and CDR2 is SQIVND (reference sequence). The CDR3 is 16 residues long.

Specimen: naive CD4+ T cells sorted from blood. Indicated subset: CD45RA+ positively selected. The sequence derives from a man aged 25-40 years in good health. The chain is built from TRBV19 and TRBJ1-1; D remains unclear. The CDR3 loop reads CASSIAGQVSGTEAFF. The CDR3 bases are TGTGCCAGTAGTATAGCGGGCCAGGTCAGCGGGACTGAAGCTTTCTTT.